This T cell receptor beta chain was observed in a study of monozygotic twins with inflammatory bowel disease (dated by TCRdb to 2018 to 2020). Concerning the study at large: The full study comprised around 28 monozygotic twin pairs: nine German pairs (four IBD-concordant, five IBD-discordant) and 19 IBD-discordant Danish pairs. The search for disease-associated traits relied mainly on comparing, within discordant pairs, IBD patients with their genetically identical healthy co-twins. Each individual had, on average, about 151 000 unique TCRalpha sequences and 181 000 unique TCRbeta sequences available for analysis. What the work shows at the level of the full study, not this receptor alone: Repertoire similarity did not differ between concordant and discordant twins, which could be due to limited statistical power. A decrease in TCRbeta repertoire diversity, as measured by inverse Simpson index, was observed in IBD patients compared with their healthy co-twins. Different T cell subtypes could not be distinguished in the analysis. No single strong signal or clonotype linked to IBD turned up in the results, so the idea that one exists was not supported. Fewer clonotypes were shared with other individuals by IBD patients than by healthy twins, most markedly in patients showing signs of disease activity. Background noise and inter-individual variability may have been introduced into the repertoires by the differing immunosuppressive treatments among patients.

The library was produced with 5' RACE. Preparation of each TCR library used around 3.5 ug of total RNA. For each sample, cDNA synthesis with SMARTScribe reverse transcriptase was split into eight separate reactions. During cDNA synthesis, unique molecular identifiers containing a 6-nucleotide sample barcode were introduced by template switching. Two nested PCRs of around 16 and 10 cycles amplified the TCRalpha and TCRbeta cDNA, and bead purification followed each PCR. Before amplification, the cDNA was treated with uracil DNA-glycosylase and purified using the QIAquick PCR purification kit. The second PCR added Illumina TruSeq-compatible adapters along with sample-specific barcodes. TapeStation and Qubit were used to check library quality and concentration, and 5 ng of each library was pooled. Pooled libraries were sequenced on an Illumina HiSeq2500 single-index Rapid Run with 2 x 100 bp reads and custom sequencing primers. Regarding the original processing steps: PCR and sequencing errors were corrected by UMI-based consensus assembly using MiGEC version 1.2.6. MiXCR version 2.1.1 handled V(D)J alignment, clonotype assembly and CDR3 extraction. Normalisation of gene usage, clonotype sharing and MAIT/NKT TCR abundance was achieved by analysing the top 1000, 10 000 and 20 000 clonotypes per sample. After downsampling to 27 000 UMIs, diversity was calculated as the inverse Simpson index using the vegan R package. Paired Mann-Whitney U tests on discordant twin pairs were used, with Benjamini-Hochberg multiple-testing correction. The reads were reprocessed in TCRdb, with one entry per CDR3 protein sequence and no accompanying DNA. The V and J calls were not made by the authors but by TCRdb's processing. The sample's table lists a count of some 450,000 distinct CDR3 sequences. Jointly, the top ten make up approximately 2.4% of the sample.

A roughly 2.5 ml peripheral blood sample was drawn into PAXgene tubes per donor and stored at -80°C. Without any T cell sorting, total RNA was extracted from whole blood using the PAXgene blood miRNA kit on an automated QIAcube. Peripheral blood from monozygotic twin pairs, either concordant or discordant for inflammatory bowel disease, underwent deep TCRalpha and TCRbeta repertoire profiling that used unique molecular barcoding. Smoking habits were recorded for all twin pairs, and individuals were classified as current, former or never smokers. Spanning cysteine to phenylalanine, the CDR3 consists of 15 amino acids. The record lacks a DNA sequence. The germline V gene (reference sequence) specifies SEHNR as CDR1 and FQNEAQ as CDR2. In the case of this clonotype: Its antigen specificity is not known.

The rearranged segments are TRBV7-9 and TRBJ2-7; TCRdb names TRBD1, which stays unverified in the absence of DNA. This TCR was sampled from a human donor with ulcerative colitis or Crohn's disease, or a healthy co-twin of an affected twin (not recorded which). The sample was blood. This receptor has the CDR3 CASSSLGTGAYEQYF.